This TCR beta chain was observed in a study of cytomegalovirus exposure and HLA in healthy donors. On the study more broadly: Some 85 million unique TCRs, all from HLA-typed donors, were included in an early release of the data. Findings and limits, study-wide: Most subjects had HLA-A and HLA-B alleles reportedly predicted accurately by TCR beta sequences.

In the case of this clone: The antigen remains unidentified.

From germline, CDR1 is SGHTA and CDR2 FQGNSA. This CDR3 region has 13 residues. V was shortened by 1 base and J by 5 bases, with 6 bases between the two germline ends. The PCR contained 60 Vbeta and 13 Jbeta primers. The authors' processing: The authors later counted some 76 million unique TCR beta chains, some 9.9 million of them shared. Repertoires were generated with immunoSEQ multiplex PCR, while TCRdb's copy carries only in-frame clones and drops some. The V and J calls and clone size are taken from that table; D and trimming were inferred from the DNA. The sample yields 150,000 to 200,000 clones, under 90% seen once.

This receptor was taken from a man aged 18 to 30 in good health and CMV-seronegative. The chain combines TRBV7-2 with TRBJ1-5; D not resolved. The specimen sequenced was PBMCs. The CDR3 coding sequence is TGTGCCAGCAGCTTAGTGTCGGATCAGCCCCAGCATTTT. It yields the protein CASSLVSDQPQHF.